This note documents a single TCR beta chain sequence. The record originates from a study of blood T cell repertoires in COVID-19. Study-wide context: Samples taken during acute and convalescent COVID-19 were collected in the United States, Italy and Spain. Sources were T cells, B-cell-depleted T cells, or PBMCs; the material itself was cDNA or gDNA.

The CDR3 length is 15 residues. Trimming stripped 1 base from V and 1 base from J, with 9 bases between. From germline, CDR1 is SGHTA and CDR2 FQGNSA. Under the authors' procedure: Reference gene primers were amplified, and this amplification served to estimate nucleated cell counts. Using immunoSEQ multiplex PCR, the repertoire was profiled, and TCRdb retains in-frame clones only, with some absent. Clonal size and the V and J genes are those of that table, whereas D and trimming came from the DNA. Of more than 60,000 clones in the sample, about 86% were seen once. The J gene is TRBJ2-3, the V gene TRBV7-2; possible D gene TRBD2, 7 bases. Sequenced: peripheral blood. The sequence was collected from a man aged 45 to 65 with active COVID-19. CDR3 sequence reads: CASSLGGGRTDTQYF. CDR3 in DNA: TGTGCCAGCAGCTTAGGGGGGGGCCGCACAGATACGCAGTATTTT. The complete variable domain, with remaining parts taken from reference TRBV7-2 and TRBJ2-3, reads GAGVSQSPSNKVTEKGKDVELRCDPISGHTALYWYRQSLGQGLEFLIYFQGNSAPDKSGLPSDRFSAERTGGSVSTLTIQRTQQEDSAVYLCASSLGGGRTDTQYFGPGTRLTVL.